One sample yielded the 5 T cell receptor beta chains listed below, sequenced in a study of blood T cell repertoires in COVID-19. Sequencing used immunoSEQ multiplex PCR; TCRdb keeps in-frame clones, though not all of them. Among about 160,000 clones listed, about 93% were seen once. Sequenced material: peripheral blood. These TCRs come from a woman in her forties or fifties with acute or convalescent COVID-19.

The genes are TRBV3-1 (or the pseudogene TRBV3-2) and TRBJ1-4, with a possible D match to TRBD1 (5 bases). The length of the CDR3 is 15 residues. In germline, CDR1 is LGHDT, CDR2 YNNKEL (reference sequence). V lost 4 bases and J 6 bases, leaving 15 bases between the germline ends. CDR3 region: CASSPSGAGYEKLFF. Here the CDR3 DNA reads TGTGCCAGCAGCCCAAGCGGGGCAGGGTATGAAAAACTGTTTTTT.

The CDR3 nucleotides read TGTGCCTGGAAGCCGACGGGTGAAAAACTGTTTTTT. This gives the protein CAWKPTGEKLFF. The rearrangement links TRBV30 to TRBJ1-4; D not certain. Trimming pared 4 bases from V and 7 bases from J, leaving 10 bases between. In germline, CDR1 is GTSNPN, CDR2 SVGIG (reference sequence). The CDR3 covers 12 residues.

The CDR3 DNA reads as TGTGCCAGTAGTTGGACCGGGACTCCGGGTATCGGCAATCAGCCCCAGCATTTT. Encoded protein: CASSWTGTPGIGNQPQHF. The rearrangement links TRBV19 to TRBJ1-5; D might be TRBD1 (5 bases). Germline-derived CDR1 and CDR2 are LNHDA and SQIVND (reference sequence). The CDR3 has 18 amino acids. The V end was cut by 5 bases, the J end by 2 bases, with 22 bases between.

The chain is built from TRBV10-1 and TRBJ1-3, with a tentative D call TRBD1 (6 bases). Trimming took 3 bases from V and 2 from J, leaving 23 bases between them. Germline values: CDR1 WNHNN, CDR2 SYGVQD (reference sequence). The CDR3 loop spans 19 amino acids. CDR3 protein: CASSEARSGSRGPGNTIYF. CDR3 coding DNA: TGCGCCAGCAGTGAAGCCAGAAGCGGATCCAGGGGACCTGGAAACACCATATATTTT.

The chain links TRBV7-2 to TRBJ1-5; the D gene is possibly TRBD1 (6 bases). Deletions cut 4 bases from V and 4 bases from J, with 14 bases between. The CDR3 length is 15 residues. In germline, CDR1 is SGHTA, CDR2 FQGNSA. As DNA, the CDR3 is TGTGCCAGCAGCTCGCGGGGGGGCGCGAATCAGCCCCAGCATTTT. Translated: CASSSRGGANQPQHF.